The 19 T cell receptor beta chains listed next were all sequenced from one sample in a study of cytomegalovirus exposure and HLA in healthy donors. 13 Jbeta primers and 60 Vbeta primers were used for the PCR. Measured with immunoSEQ multiplex PCR; TCRdb has only the in-frame clones, and not every one. The repertoire holds about 150,000 clones, with about four fifths as singletons. The sequenced sample was PBMCs. The receptors were gathered from a man aged 30-40 years in good health and CMV-seropositive.

This sequence joins TRBV11-1 and TRBJ1-1; 9 bases agree with TRBD1. The J segment lost 5 bases and the V segment lost 5 bases, leaving 6 bases of the junction unmatched. This CDR3 is built from 14 residues. Germline-derived CDR1 and CDR2 are SGHAT and FQDESV (reference sequence). CDR3: CASSTGQGRTEAFF. CDR3 coding DNA: TGTGCCAGCAGCACTGGACAGGGGAGGACTGAAGCTTTCTTT.

The V and J genes are TRBV5-4 and TRBJ1-2; D may be TRBD1 (6 bases). The V gene lost 1 base and the J gene lost 8 bases, with 15 bases spanning the gap. Per the germline V gene, CDR1 is SGHNT and CDR2 is YYREEE (reference sequence). CDR3 length: 14 amino acids. The CDR3 region has the DNA TGTGCCAGCAGCTTGACCGGGACACAAGACGGCTACACCTTC. As protein: CASSLTGTQDGYTF.

This chain joins TRBV11-2 and TRBJ1-1; tentatively, D is TRBD1 (6 bases). Per the germline V gene, CDR1 is SGHAT and CDR2 is FQNNGV. V lost 2 bases to trimming and J lost 4 bases, with 17 bases between them. The CDR3 has 16 amino acids. CDR3: CASSLSSGGAATEAFF. The CDR3 region has the DNA TGTGCCAGCAGCTTATCGTCGGGGGGGGCGGCCACTGAAGCTTTCTTT.

This sequence joins TRBV5-4 and TRBJ2-3; TRBD1 matches 7 bases. This CDR3 region has 16 residues. J gave up 5 bases and V 3 bases, and 12 bases lay outside the gene matches. Germline-derived CDR1 and CDR2 are SGHNT and YYREEE (reference sequence). This CDR3 is CASSSSRQGDKDTQYF. The CDR3 bases are TGTGCCAGCAGCTCTTCTCGACAGGGTGATAAAGATACGCAGTATTTT.

V and J are TRBV6-5 and TRBJ1-1; 9 nucleotides align to TRBD1. The V and J ends lost 4 bases and 13 bases, in that order; junction bases with no gene match: 10. Germline CDR1 reads MNHEY; CDR2 reads SVGAGI. This CDR3 is 13 amino acids long. The CDR3 is CASSSTGQGSVFF. The CDR3 nucleotides are TGTGCCAGCAGTTCGACGGGACAGGGTTCCGTTTTCTTT.

The chain joins TRBV27 to TRBJ1-5; D may be TRBD1 (5 bases). Germline CDR1 and CDR2: MNHEY and SMNVEV (reference sequence). This CDR3 has 13 amino acids. V was clipped by 8 bases and J by 4 bases, with 12 bases between them. The CDR3 sequence is CASSLNRNQPQHF. The DNA of the CDR3 is TGTGCCAGCTCTTTAAACAGGAATCAGCCCCAGCATTTT.

The rearrangement links TRBV28 to TRBJ1-5, with 9 bases fitting TRBD1. The V and J ends lost 4 bases and 0 bases, in that order; junction bases with no gene match: 10. The CDR3 spans 18 residues. The germline gives CDR1 MDHEN, CDR2 SYDVKM. The CDR3 sequence is CASSWGGQGMGSNQPQHF. As DNA, the CDR3 is TGTGCCAGCAGTTGGGGAGGACAGGGGATGGGTAGCAATCAGCCCCAGCATTTT.

The V call is TRBV5-1, the J call TRBJ2-3; D perhaps matches TRBD2 (5 bases). CDR1 is SGHRS and CDR2 is YFSETQ in the germline V gene. This CDR3 has 14 residues. V lost 4 bases and J lost 4, with 13 bases in between. CDR3 sequence: CASSLEAVADTQYF. For the CDR3, the DNA is TGCGCCAGCAGCCTCGAAGCGGTGGCAGATACGCAGTATTTT.

V is TRBV4-2 and J is TRBJ1-3; possible D gene TRBD1, 5 bases. The CDR3 is 14 amino acids. CDR1 LGHNA and CDR2 YNFKEQ come from the germline V gene. V shed 4 bases and J shed 2 bases, with 9 bases lying between them. CDR3 protein: CASSPQGTGNTIYF. The CDR3 nucleotides read TGTGCCAGCAGCCCTCAGGGCACTGGAAACACCATATATTTT.

The chain links TRBV5-4 to TRBJ1-3, with D maybe TRBD1 (6 bases). Germline assignment: CDR1 SGHNT and CDR2 YYREEE (reference sequence). V lost 7 bases and J 4 bases, leaving 12 bases between the germline ends. CDR3 length equals 13 residues. The CDR3: CASGRQGGNTIYF. CDR3 DNA sequence: TGTGCCAGCGGTCGGCAGGGGGGAAACACCATATATTTT.

The gene calls are TRBV28 and TRBJ2-7; 8 bases agree with TRBD2. Germline CDR1 MDHEN, CDR2 SYDVKM. The CDR3 contains 14 residues. With V trimmed by 7 bases and J by 3 bases, 8 bases remained unmatched. This chain's CDR3 is CASKTSGGLYEQYF. CDR3 in DNA: TGTGCCAGCAAGACGAGCGGGGGTCTCTACGAGCAGTACTTC.

The chain recombines TRBV5-6 with TRBJ2-7; TRBD2 aligns across 10 bases. This CDR3 spans 14 amino acids. Per germline, CDR1 SGHDT and CDR2 YYEEEE. Germline trimming cut 4 bases from V and 6 bases from J; bases unmatched to any gene: 7. As DNA, the CDR3 is TGTGCCAGCAGCCCGCTAGCGGGAGTGAGCGAGCAGTACTTC. This translates into CASSPLAGVSEQYF.

The V call is TRBV11-1, the J call TRBJ2-7, with TRBD2 as a possible D gene (8 bases). The CDR3 is made up of 15 amino acids. The germline gives CDR1 SGHAT, CDR2 FQDESV (reference sequence). V was clipped by 5 bases and J by 3 bases, with 17 bases between them. CDR3: CASSRREGADYEQYF. The DNA for the CDR3 is TGTGCCAGCAGCCGACGGGAGGGGGCTGACTACGAGCAGTACTTC.

The chain is built from TRBV4-1 and TRBJ2-1; 11 positions agree with TRBD2. The CDR3 has 16 residues. The trim removed 3 bases at V and 4 bases at J, leaving 5 bases unmatched. Germline CDR1 reads MGHRA; CDR2 reads YSYEKL. CDR3 DNA: TGCGCCAGCAGCCAGGTTACTAGCGGGGGATACAATGAGCAGTTCTTC. It encodes CASSQVTSGGYNEQFF.

V is TRBV18 and J is TRBJ2-7; possible D gene TRBD2, 6 bases. The ends were cut back, 0 bases at V and 5 bases at J, with 14 bases in the middle. Germline V gene sequence: CDR1 KGHSH, CDR2 LQKENI. This CDR3 spans 15 amino acids. CDR3 loop: CASSPPPGGGDEQYF. The CDR3 bases are TGTGCCAGCTCACCACCTCCCGGAGGCGGGGACGAGCAGTACTTC.

This sequence joins TRBV19 and TRBJ1-2; 7 bases agree with TRBD1. The CDR3 runs 17 residues. Germline loops: CDR1 LNHDA, CDR2 SQIVND (reference sequence). V lost 4 bases to trimming and J lost 4 bases; unmatched junction nucleotides: 15. The chain's CDR3 is CASSKGNDRAAGYGYTF. The CDR3 bases are TGTGCCAGTAGTAAAGGGAATGACAGGGCAGCTGGCTATGGCTACACCTTC.

This chain links TRBV5-8 with TRBJ1-2; possibly TRBD1 for D (5 bases). The V end lost 0 bases, the J end lost 4 bases, and 7 bases lay between the germline ends. CDR3 length: 13 residues. Germline V gene data show CDR1 as SGHTS and CDR2 as YDEGEE. The CDR3 is CASSLGGLYGYTF. CDR3 coding DNA: TGTGCCAGCAGCTTGGGGGGACTCTATGGCTACACCTTC. Full variable domain (rest looked up from reference TRBV5-8 and TRBJ1-2): EAGVTQSPTHLIKTRGQQATLRCSPISGHTSVYWYQQALGLGLQFLLWYDEGEERNRGNFPPRFSGRQFPNYSSELNVNALELEDSALYLCASSLGGLYGYTFGSGTRLTVV.

This chain connects TRBV11-2 to TRBJ2-4, with 12 bases that match TRBD1. The CDR3 totals 18 residues. V shed 5 bases and J 1 base; nucleotides not matched to a gene: 9. CDR1 SGHAT and CDR2 FQNNGV come from the germline V gene. As DNA, the CDR3 is TGTGCCAGCAGCGATTGGGACAGGGGGCTGACGGCCAAAAACATTCAGTACTTC. It encodes CASSDWDRGLTAKNIQYF.

The V call is TRBV27, the J call TRBJ2-1, with 9 bases aligning to TRBD1. The CDR3 is 14 residues long. The germline V gene has CDR1 MNHEY and CDR2 SMNVEV (reference sequence). Trimming removed 5 bases from V and 6 bases from J; junction bases left unmatched: 5. The CDR3: CASSGQGTGNEQFF. The CDR3 DNA follows: TGTGCCAGCAGTGGACAGGGGACGGGCAATGAGCAGTTCTTC.